The clone carrying this TCR beta chain is classed as medium-sized. Its specificity is not known. A single record per CDR3 protein comes from TCRdb applying MiXCR to the 5' RACE reads. The table records 210,000 or so distinct CDR3 sequences, roughly 10% of them present only once. This sample is drawn from a study of T-cell memory formation after mild COVID-19. Study findings and constraints: The authors did not confirm SARS-CoV-2 specificity of second-wave clones peaking day 37.

Germline values: CDR1 LGHNA, CDR2 YSLEER. The ends were cut back, 0 bases at V and 4 bases at J, with 15 bases in the middle. The CDR3 is 16 residues long. The source material was PBMCs or a T cell subset sorted from them (not recorded which). This receptor was taken from a man aged 18 to 30 who had mild COVID-19 (a few samples of this study predate the infection). Cell type and time point are not known. The genes are TRBV4-3 and TRBJ1-2, with D perhaps matching TRBD1 (6 bases). The CDR3 reads CASSQDYGGGGYGYTF. The CDR3 nucleotides are TGCGCCAGCAGCCAAGATTACGGGGGCGGAGGCTATGGCTACACCTTC.